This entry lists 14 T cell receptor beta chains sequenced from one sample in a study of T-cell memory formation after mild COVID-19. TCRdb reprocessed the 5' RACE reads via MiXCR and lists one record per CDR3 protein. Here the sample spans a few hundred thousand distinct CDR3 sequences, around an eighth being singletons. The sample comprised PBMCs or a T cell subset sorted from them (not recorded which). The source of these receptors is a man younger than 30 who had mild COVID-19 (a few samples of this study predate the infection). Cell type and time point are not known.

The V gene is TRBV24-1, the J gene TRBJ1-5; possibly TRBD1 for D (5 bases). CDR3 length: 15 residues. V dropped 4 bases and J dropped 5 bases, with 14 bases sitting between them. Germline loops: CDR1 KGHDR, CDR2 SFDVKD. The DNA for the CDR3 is TGTGCCACCAGTGAGTCTAAAGGGGCGGATCAGCCCCAGCATTTT. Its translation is CATSESKGADQPQHF.

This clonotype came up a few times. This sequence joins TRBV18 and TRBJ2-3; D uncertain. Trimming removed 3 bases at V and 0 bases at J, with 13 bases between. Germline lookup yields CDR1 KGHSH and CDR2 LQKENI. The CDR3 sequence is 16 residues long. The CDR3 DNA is TGTGCCAGCTCACCGTTTACACAATTGAGCACAGATACGCAGTATTTT. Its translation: CASSPFTQLSTDTQYF.

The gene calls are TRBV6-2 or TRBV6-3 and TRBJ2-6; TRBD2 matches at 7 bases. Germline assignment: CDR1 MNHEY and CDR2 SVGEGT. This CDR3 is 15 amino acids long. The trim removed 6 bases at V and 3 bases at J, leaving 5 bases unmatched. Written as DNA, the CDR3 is TGTGCCAGCAGCCCTCGGGGGGTTGGGGCCAACGTCCTGACTTTC. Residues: CASSPRGVGANVLTF.

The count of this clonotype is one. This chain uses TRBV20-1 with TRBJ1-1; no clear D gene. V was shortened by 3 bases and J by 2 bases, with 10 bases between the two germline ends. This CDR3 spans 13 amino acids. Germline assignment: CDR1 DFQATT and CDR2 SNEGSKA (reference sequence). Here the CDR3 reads CSARGDTNTEAFF. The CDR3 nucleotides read TGCAGTGCTAGGGGAGATACAAACACTGAAGCTTTCTTT.

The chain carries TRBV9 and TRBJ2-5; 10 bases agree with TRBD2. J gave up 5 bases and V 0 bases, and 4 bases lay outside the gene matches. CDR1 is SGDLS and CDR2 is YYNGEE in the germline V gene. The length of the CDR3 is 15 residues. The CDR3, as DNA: TGTGCCAGCAGCGTAGAGGCTAGCGGGGGTGAGACCCAGTACTTC. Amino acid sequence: CASSVEASGGETQYF.

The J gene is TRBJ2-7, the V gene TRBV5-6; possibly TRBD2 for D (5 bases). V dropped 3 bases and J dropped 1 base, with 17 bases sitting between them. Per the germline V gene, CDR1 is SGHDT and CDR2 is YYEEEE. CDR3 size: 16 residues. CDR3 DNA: TGTGCCAGCAGCTCGATTGACGGACTGATTTCCTACGAGCAGTACGTC. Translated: CASSSIDGLISYEQYV.

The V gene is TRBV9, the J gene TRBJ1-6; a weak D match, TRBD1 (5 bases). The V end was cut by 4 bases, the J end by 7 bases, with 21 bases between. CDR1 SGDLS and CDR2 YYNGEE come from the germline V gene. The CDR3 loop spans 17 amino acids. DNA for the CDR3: TGTGCCAGCAGCTCTCGACAGAACTACAATGCAAATTCACCCCTCCACTTT. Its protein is CASSSRQNYNANSPLHF.

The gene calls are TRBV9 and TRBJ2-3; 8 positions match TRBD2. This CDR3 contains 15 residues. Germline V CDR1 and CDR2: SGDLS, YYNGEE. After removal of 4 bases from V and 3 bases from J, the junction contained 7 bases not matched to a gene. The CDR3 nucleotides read TGTGCCAGCAGCTCTCGGGGGGGCCTAACAGATACGCAGTATTTT. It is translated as CASSSRGGLTDTQYF.

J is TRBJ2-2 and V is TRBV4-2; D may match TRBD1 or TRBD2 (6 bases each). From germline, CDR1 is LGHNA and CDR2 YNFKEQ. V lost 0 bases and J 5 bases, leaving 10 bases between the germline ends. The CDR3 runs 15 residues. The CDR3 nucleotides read TGTGCCAGCAGCCAAGACAGGGGAGGTACCGGGGAGCTGTTTTTT. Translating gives CASSQDRGGTGELFF.

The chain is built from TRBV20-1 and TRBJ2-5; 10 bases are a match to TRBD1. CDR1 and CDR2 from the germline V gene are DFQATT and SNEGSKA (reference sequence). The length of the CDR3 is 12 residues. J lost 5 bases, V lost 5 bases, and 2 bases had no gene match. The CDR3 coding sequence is TGCAGTGCTCCGGACAGGGGGGAGACCCAGTACTTC. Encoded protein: CSAPDRGETQYF.

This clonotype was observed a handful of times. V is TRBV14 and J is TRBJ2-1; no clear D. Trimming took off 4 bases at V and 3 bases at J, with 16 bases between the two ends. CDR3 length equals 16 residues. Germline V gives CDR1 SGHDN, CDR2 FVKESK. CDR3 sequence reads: CASSPLSITSYNEQFF. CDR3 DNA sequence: TGTGCCAGCAGCCCCCTCTCGATCACCAGCTACAATGAGCAGTTCTTC.

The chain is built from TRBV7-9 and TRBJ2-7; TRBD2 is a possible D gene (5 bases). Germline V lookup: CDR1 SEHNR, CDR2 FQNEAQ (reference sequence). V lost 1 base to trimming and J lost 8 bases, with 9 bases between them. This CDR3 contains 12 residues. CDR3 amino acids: CASSLDGDKQYF. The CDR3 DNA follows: TGTGCCAGCAGCTTAGACGGGGATAAGCAGTACTTC.

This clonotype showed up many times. The CDR3 region has the DNA TGCGCCAGCAGCTTCGATCTTACAGGGCCTTTGCGTGGCTACACCTTC. Residues: CASSFDLTGPLRGYTF. This chain joins TRBV5-1 and TRBJ1-2; the D gene is possibly TRBD1 (6 bases). The CDR3 has 16 amino acids. Trimming cost V 2 bases and J 7 bases, with 21 bases left between them. From germline, CDR1 is SGHRS and CDR2 YFSETQ. Full variable domain (remainder filled in from reference TRBV5-1 and TRBJ1-2): KAGVTQTPRYLIKTRGQQVTLSCSPISGHRSVSWYQQTPGQGLQFLFEYFSETQRNKGNFPGRFSGRQFSNSRSEMNVSTLELGDSALYLCASSFDLTGPLRGYTFGSGTRLTVV.

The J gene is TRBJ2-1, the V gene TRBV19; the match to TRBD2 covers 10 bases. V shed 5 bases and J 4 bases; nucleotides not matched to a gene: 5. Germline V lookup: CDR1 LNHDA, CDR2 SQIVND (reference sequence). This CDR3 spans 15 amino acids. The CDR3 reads CASSYSGGIYNEQFF. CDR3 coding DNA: TGTGCCAGTAGTTATAGCGGGGGGATTTACAATGAGCAGTTCTTC.